Listed below are T cell receptor beta chains from one sample, sequenced in a study of PD-L1 blockade in urothelial cancer. Profiled with immunoSEQ multiplex PCR; TCRdb holds only in-frame clones, not every one. The data contain some 84,000 clones, 82% of them singletons. The material sequenced was PBMCs, taken around atezolizumab (anti-PD-L1) treatment. Source of these receptors: a man aged 70-80 years with urothelial cancer. CDR3s include the opening cysteine and the closing phenylalanine or tryptophan. The D gene is left open where the match is weak. Clone size, where shown, is once, few, many, or a class for clones that have expanded.

j_call v_call d_call clone_size cdr3_nt cdr3_aa
TRBJ2-1 TRBV19 - - TGTGCCAGTAGTATAAACAGGGCTGTCAATGAGCAGTTCTTC CASSINRAVNEQFF
TRBJ2-7 TRBV11-3 - - TGTGCCAGCAGACTTGAGGAGTTCTCCGGAGAGCAGTACTTC CASRLEEFSGEQYF
TRBJ1-1 TRBV6-5 TRBD1 - TGTGCCAGCAGTTCGACAGGGGGCGAAGCTTTCTTT CASSSTGGEAFF
TRBJ2-3 TRBV18 - few TGTGCCAGCTCACGAGCAGGGGACACAGATACGCAGTATTTT CASSRAGDTDTQYF
TRBJ2-7 TRBV6-5 - - TGTGCCAGCAGTTACTCGAGGGAGGAGGAGCAGTACTTC CASSYSREEEQYF
TRBJ2-3 TRBV5-1 - few TGCGCCAGCAGCTTGGACCGTCCGGGAGATACGCAGTATTTT CASSLDRPGDTQYF
TRBJ2-5 TRBV11-3 - - TGTGCCAGCACCCCAGAGGGGGAGCAGCAAGAGACCCAGTACTTC CASTPEGEQQETQYF
TRBJ2-4 TRBV30 - - TGTGCCTGGAGTACTAGGGTCAAAAACATTCAGTACTTC CAWSTRVKNIQYF
TRBJ1-1 TRBV11-1 TRBD1 - TGTGCCAGCAGCGGGACAGGGGGTTACGGCACTGAAGCTTTCTTT CASSGTGGYGTEAFF
TRBJ2-7 TRBV7-2 - - TGTGCCAGCACCCCAGACTCCGGACAGAACTACGAGCAGTACTTC CASTPDSGQNYEQYF
TRBJ2-1 TRBV19 TRBD2 - TGTGCCAGTAGTAAGCGGGAGGGCCGAAATGAGCAGTTCTTC CASSKREGRNEQFF
TRBJ2-2 TRBV10-2 - - TGCGCCAGCAGTTCCGACATGACCGGGGAGCTGTTTTTT CASSSDMTGELFF
TRBJ2-7 TRBV14 - - TGTGCCAGCAGCCAAGGGCAGAACTACGAGCAGTACTTC CASSQGQNYEQYF
TRBJ2-6 TRBV5-1 - - TGCGCCAGCAGCCTTCAGGGGGGCAACTCTGGGGCCAACGTCCTGACTTTC CASSLQGGNSGANVLTF
TRBJ1-5 TRBV6-5 - - TGTGCCAGCAGTTACACCACAAATCAGCCCCAGCATTTT CASSYTTNQPQHF
TRBJ2-7 TRBV18 TRBD2 - TGTGCCAGCTCACCTGGTGGCGGGAGGGCCAACGAGCAGTACTTC CASSPGGGRANEQYF
TRBJ2-2 TRBV2 TRBD2 - TGTGCCAGCAGTGGGACTAGCGGGAGGGCCGGGGAGCTGTTTTTT CASSGTSGRAGELFF
TRBJ1-1 TRBV6-1 - few TGTGCCAGCAGTGAACGACGAGACAGCCTGAACACTGAAGCTTTCTTT CASSERRDSLNTEAFF
TRBJ1-1 TRBV6-6 - - TGTGCCAGCAGCCGACTAAGTTACATGAACACTGAAGCTTTCTTT CASSRLSYMNTEAFF
TRBJ1-2 TRBV6-5 TRBD1 - TGTGCCACCCACTCCGGGACAGGCAACTATGGCTACACCTTC CATHSGTGNYGYTF
TRBJ2-5 TRBV7-2 TRBD1 - TGTGCCAGCAGTCGTACAGGGGGTGAGACCCAGTACTTC CASSRTGGETQYF
TRBJ2-1 TRBV5-1 - - TGCGCCAGCAGCCCCTCGGGGATCTCGCTAAATGAGCAGTTCTTC CASSPSGISLNEQFF
TRBJ1-1 TRBV19 - - TGTGCCAGTAGGGTAGGGAGCACTGAAGCTTTCTTT CASRVGSTEAFF
TRBJ1-1 TRBV19 - - TGTGCCAGTAGTTCCAACCGGGACAACTCCAAACGGAACACTGAAGCTTTCTTT CASSSNRDNSKRNTEAFF
TRBJ2-7 TRBV30 - - TGTGCCTGGGGTCGACAGAACTACGAGCAGTACTTC CAWGRQNYEQYF
TRBJ2-3 TRBV5-1 - - TGCGCCAGCAGCTTTGGCGGGACGTCAGATACGCAGTATTTT CASSFGGTSDTQYF
TRBJ2-5 TRBV7-7 TRBD2 - TGTGCTAGCAGCCCACGGACTAGCGGAGAGACCCAGTACTTC CASSPRTSGETQYF
TRBJ1-6 TRBV6-5 - - TGTGCCAGCTCCTGGACAGACTATAATTCACCCCTCCACTTT CASSWTDYNSPLHF
TRBJ2-1 TRBV30 - few TGTGCCTGGAGTGTACGTACTCGGGGGAATGAGCAGTTCTTC CAWSVRTRGNEQFF
TRBJ2-2 TRBV7-8 - - TGTGCCAGCAGCTTCGCCGACGGGGTGGCCGGGGAGCTGTTTTTT CASSFADGVAGELFF
TRBJ1-2 TRBV2 - - TGTGCCAGCAGTGAAATGAGGGTTGGGAGTGGGAGAAGCTACACCTTC CASSEMRVGSGRSYTF
TRBJ2-3 TRBV19 TRBD1 once TGTGCCAGTAGTAGGACAGGGGAGGACGATACGCAGTATTTT CASSRTGEDDTQYF
TRBJ1-3 TRBV5-4 TRBD1 - TGTGCCAGCAGCACCCGACAGGGGGCCTCTGGAAACACCATATATTTT CASSTRQGASGNTIYF
TRBJ2-7 TRBV6-5 - - TGTGCCAGCAGTTACTCAGCCAGGGTGAACGAGCAGTACTTC CASSYSARVNEQYF
TRBJ1-1 TRBV5-3 - - TGTGCCAGAAGCTTGAACAGGGAAAACTCGAACACTGAAGCTTTCTTT CARSLNRENSNTEAFF
TRBJ1-2 TRBV7-9 - - TGTGCCAGCAGCTTAGCCCGCCTAATTGAAGGCTACACCTTC CASSLARLIEGYTF
TRBJ1-1 TRBV9 - - TGTGCCAGCTCTCCGGGGGGAACCAACACTGAAGCTTTCTTT CASSPGGTNTEAFF
TRBJ1-2 TRBV19 - - TGTGCCAGTAGTCTCCTCGGACAGTTATATGGCTACACCTTC CASSLLGQLYGYTF
TRBJ2-7 TRBV9 TRBD2 - TGTGCCAGCAGCGAAGGGACTAGCGGCTACGAGCAGTACTTC CASSEGTSGYEQYF
TRBJ2-3 TRBV6-4 - few TGTGCCAGCAGTGACTCGCAGGGCACAGATACGCAGTATTTT CASSDSQGTDTQYF
TRBJ2-2 TRBV30 TRBD1 - TGTGCCAGGACAGGGGGCACCGGGGAGCTGTTTTTT CARTGGTGELFF
TRBJ2-7 TRBV14 TRBD1 - TGTGCCAGCAGCCCCCGGGACAGGGCCTACGAGCAGTACTTC CASSPRDRAYEQYF
TRBJ2-5 TRBV19 TRBD2 - TGTGCCAGTAAGGAGCGGGGGCCATGGGAGACCCAGTACTTC CASKERGPWETQYF
TRBJ1-2 TRBV5-1 - - TGCGCCAGCAGCTTGGCAGTAGGGAGGGACTATGGCTACACCTTC CASSLAVGRDYGYTF
TRBJ1-2 TRBV5-1 TRBD1 - TGCGCCAGCAGTGGGACAGAAAACTATGGCTACACCTTC CASSGTENYGYTF
TRBJ2-4 TRBV30 TRBD2 - TGTGCCTGGTGCACTAGCGGGACACCCCGGGCCAAAAACATTCAGTACTTC CAWCTSGTPRAKNIQYF
TRBJ2-1 TRBV9 TRBD2 - TGTGCCAGCAGCGTAGGCGGTAGCGGGGGGTCATATGAGCAGTTCTTC CASSVGGSGGSYEQFF
TRBJ2-7 TRBV6-1 - few TGTGCCAGCAGTGAAGACAGGCACTACGAGCAGTACTTC CASSEDRHYEQYF
TRBJ1-5 TRBV27 - - TGTGCCAGCAGTTTCTCCAAGGGAGGTCACCAGCATTTT CASSFSKGGHQHF
TRBJ2-1 TRBV7-9 - - TGTGCCAGCAGCCTTTATGACAATGAGCAGTTCTTC CASSLYDNEQFF
TRBJ2-1 TRBV4-3 - - TGCGCCAGCAGCCAAGATTGGAGTGAGCAGTTCTTC CASSQDWSEQFF
TRBJ2-7 TRBV5-1 TRBD1 - TGCGCCAGCAGCTTGGGGGACAGGGTTGATGGCGAGCAGTACTTC CASSLGDRVDGEQYF
TRBJ2-3 TRBV18 TRBD1 - TGTGCCAGCTCACCACCCCCGGGACAGAGCACAGATACGCAGTATTTT CASSPPPGQSTDTQYF
TRBJ1-4 TRBV20-1 - - TGCAGTGCTAGCCCCCTCGAAAAACTGTTTTTT CSASPLEKLFF
TRBJ2-1 TRBV11-2 - - TGTGCCAGCAGCTGGGGGGGGGCCGCAAGCTCCTACAATGAGCAGTTCTTC CASSWGGAASSYNEQFF
TRBJ2-7 TRBV20-1 - - TGCAGTGCTAGTCTTCAGGGTGAGCAGTACTTC CSASLQGEQYF
TRBJ2-5 TRBV6-5 TRBD2 - TGTGCCAGCAGTACTACTGGCGGGGGGCAAGAGACCCAGTACTTC CASSTTGGGQETQYF